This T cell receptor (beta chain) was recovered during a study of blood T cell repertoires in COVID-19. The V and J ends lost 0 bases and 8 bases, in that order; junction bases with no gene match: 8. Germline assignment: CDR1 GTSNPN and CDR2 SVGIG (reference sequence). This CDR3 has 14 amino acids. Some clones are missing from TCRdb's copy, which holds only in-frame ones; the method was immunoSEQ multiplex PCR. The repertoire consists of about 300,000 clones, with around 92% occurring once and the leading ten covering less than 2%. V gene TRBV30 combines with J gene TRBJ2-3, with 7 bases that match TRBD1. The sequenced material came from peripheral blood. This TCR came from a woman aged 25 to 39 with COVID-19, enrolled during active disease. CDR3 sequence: CAWSVPIQGSTQYF. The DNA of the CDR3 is TGTGCCTGGAGTGTCCCAATACAGGGGAGTACGCAGTATTTT.